What follows are 19 T cell receptor beta chains derived from one specimen sequenced in a study of OX40 agonist ivuxolimab in advanced cancers. Some clones are missing from TCRdb's copy, which holds only in-frame ones; the method was immunoSEQ multiplex PCR. The sample has about 79,000 clones, about 90% seen once. The specimen was CD4+ or CD8+ T cells sorted from blood, collected in a trial of the OX40 agonist ivuxolimab. These receptors originate from an adult with an advanced solid tumor such as melanoma, head and neck, liver or kidney cancer.

The rearrangement joins TRBV5-6 to TRBJ1-6; the D gene is possibly TRBD1 (5 bases). V lost 0 bases to trimming and J lost 3 bases, with 13 bases between them. The CDR3 length is 17 residues. The germline V gene has CDR1 SGHDT and CDR2 YYEEEE. The CDR3 DNA is TGTGCCAGCAGCTTGGGGGGCTTGGGAAGCTATAATTCACCCCTCCACTTT. Amino acid sequence: CASSLGGLGSYNSPLHF.

The chain links TRBV25-1 to TRBJ2-5; 15 positions match TRBD2. V was pared by 4 bases and J by 5 bases, with 5 bases of the junction left unmatched. Germline V gives CDR1 MGHDK, CDR2 SYGVNS. The CDR3 loop spans 16 amino acids. CDR3: CASSGTSGGVSETQYF. In nucleotides, the CDR3 is TGTGCCAGCAGTGGGACTAGCGGGGGGGTGTCGGAGACCCAGTACTTC.

The gene calls are TRBV21-1 and TRBJ2-1; TRBD2 reflects the table's D call only, with no check against the DNA. TRBV21-1 counts as a pseudogene. The CDR3 covers 15 residues. The CDR3 loop reads CASSQTSGGAGEQFF. The CDR3, as DNA: TGTGCCAGCAGCCAGACTAGCGGGGGGGCAGGCGAGCAGTTCTTC.

This clone has just a few counts. The rearrangement uses TRBV2 and TRBJ1-2; 8 bases match TRBD1. J lost 0 bases, V lost 10 bases, and 4 bases had no gene match. Germline loops: CDR1 SNHLY, CDR2 FYNNEI. The CDR3 is 13 amino acids. This CDR3 reads CATGQGPNYGYTF. The CDR3 nucleotides are TGTGCCACCGGACAGGGACCTAACTATGGCTACACCTTC.

The genes are TRBV6-5 and TRBJ1-4; no clear D. This CDR3 has 14 amino acids. Germline CDR1 MNHEY, CDR2 SVGAGI. V lost 4 bases to trimming and J lost 0 bases, with 6 bases between them. As DNA, the CDR3 is TGTGCCAGCAGTTCGACTGCAACTAATGAAAAACTGTTTTTT. Translating it yields CASSSTATNEKLFF.

The chain couples TRBV5-1 to TRBJ2-3, with 9 bases aligning to TRBD1. Unmatched junction bases numbered 7, after V lost 2 bases and J lost 0 bases. Germline CDR1 SGHRS, CDR2 YFSETQ. CDR3 length: 17 amino acids. CDR3 sequence reads: CASSLQPGQGSTDTQYF. In nucleotides, the CDR3 is TGCGCCAGCAGCTTACAACCGGGACAGGGAAGCACAGATACGCAGTATTTT.

The chain combines TRBV5-4 with TRBJ2-2; 7 bases are a match to TRBD1. The CDR3 is 16 amino acids. Germline V gives CDR1 SGHNT, CDR2 YYREEE (reference sequence). Trimming took 2 bases from V and 0 from J; bases not matched to a gene: 4. The CDR3 sequence is CASSFPGTANTGELFF. CDR3 nucleotides: TGTGCCAGCAGCTTCCCCGGGACAGCGAACACCGGGGAGCTGTTTTTT.

This chain joins TRBV5-1 and TRBJ2-7, with D possibly being TRBD1 or TRBD2 (6 bases each). Germline lookup yields CDR1 SGHRS and CDR2 YFSETQ. V was trimmed by 0 bases and J by 7 bases, leaving 17 bases between them. The length of the CDR3 is 15 residues. CDR3 residues: CASSLAPPGAGEQYV. For the CDR3, the DNA is TGCGCCAGCAGCTTGGCACCACCGGGGGCGGGGGAGCAGTACGTC.

This chain joins TRBV10-2 and TRBJ1-2, with D unresolved. CDR1 and CDR2 from the germline V gene are WSHSY and SAAADI. The CDR3 totals 12 residues. The V end lost 2 bases, the J end lost 4 bases, and 5 bases lay between the germline ends. The CDR3 region is CASSEGIYGYTF. The CDR3 DNA sequence: TGCGCCAGCAGTGAGGGGATCTATGGCTACACCTTC.

The rearrangement uses TRBV4-2 and TRBJ1-4, with D possibly TRBD1 on 5 matching bases. There are 15 residues in the CDR3. V lost 4 bases to trimming and J lost 4 bases, with 13 bases between them. Germline CDR1 and CDR2: LGHNA and YNFKEQ. This CDR3 is CASSPAGDLNEKLFF. The DNA for the CDR3 is TGTGCCAGCAGCCCTGCTGGGGACCTTAATGAAAAACTGTTTTTT.

The genes are TRBV28 and TRBJ2-7; D call uncertain. V shed 6 bases and J shed 4 bases, with 22 bases lying between them. The CDR3 loop spans 16 amino acids. Germline CDR1 is MDHEN and CDR2 is SYDVKM. CDR3: CASSQAPRVRGYEQYV. The CDR3 coding sequence is TGTGCCAGCAGCCAAGCCCCGAGAGTCCGCGGTTACGAGCAGTACGTC.

This chain joins TRBV10-3 and TRBJ2-3; 10 bases agree with TRBD2. The germline V gene encodes CDR1 ENHRY and CDR2 SYGVKD. The V segment lost 3 bases and the J segment 3 bases; nucleotides outside the gene matches: 9. CDR3 size: 17 residues. CDR3: CAISESLSSGGTDTQYF. CDR3 sequence (DNA): TGTGCCATCAGTGAATCCTTATCTAGCGGGGGAACAGATACGCAGTATTTT.

The chain is built from TRBV9 and TRBJ1-1; D remains unclear. Trimming stripped 0 bases from V and 8 bases from J, with 14 bases between. The CDR3 is 14 residues long. Germline assignment: CDR1 SGDLS and CDR2 YYNGEE. CDR3 protein: CASSVAERNKEAFF. DNA of the CDR3: TGTGCCAGCAGCGTAGCAGAAAGGAATAAGGAAGCTTTCTTT.

The rearrangement uses TRBV18 and TRBJ2-7; tentative D call: TRBD1 (6 bases). The CDR3 loop spans 14 amino acids. Germline assignment: CDR1 KGHSH and CDR2 LQKENI. Trimming took off 6 bases at V and 0 bases at J, with 12 bases between the two ends. The CDR3 protein is CASSPQGLSYEQYF. The CDR3 coding sequence is TGTGCCAGCTCGCCCCAGGGGCTCTCCTACGAGCAGTACTTC.

This clone showed up just once. The DNA of the CDR3 is TGCGCCAGCAGCCAAGCCCCGACAGCGAGTCAGCCCCAGCATTTT. Translation gives CASSQAPTASQPQHF. The V call is TRBV4-1, the J call TRBJ1-5; tentative D call: TRBD1 (5 bases). Trimming removed 1 base at V and 6 bases at J, with 13 bases between. CDR1 MGHRA and CDR2 YSYEKL come from the germline V gene. The CDR3 runs 15 residues.

This rearrangement joins TRBV19 to TRBJ2-3, with D possibly being TRBD1 (6 bases). CDR1 is LNHDA, CDR2 SQIVND, per germline (reference sequence). Trimming left V 3 bases short and J 3 bases short, with 13 bases between. This CDR3 contains 15 residues. For the CDR3, the DNA is TGTGCCAGTAGTATGTCTCAGGGGTGGACAGATACGCAGTATTTT. Translating gives CASSMSQGWTDTQYF.

The chain uses TRBV19 and TRBJ2-3, with no clear D. Germline V gives CDR1 LNHDA, CDR2 SQIVND (reference sequence). CDR3 length: 13 amino acids. The germline V and J ends were trimmed by 1 base and 5 bases, with 7 bases remaining between them. CDR3 in amino acids: CASSIGLLDTQYF. The CDR3 nucleotides read TGTGCCAGTAGTATAGGTTTACTAGATACGCAGTATTTT.

The rearrangement uses TRBV10-3 and TRBJ1-6; 7 nucleotides line up with TRBD1. Germline CDR1 ENHRY, CDR2 SYGVKD. Losses at the gene ends were 3 bases for V and 6 bases for J; bases not matched to a gene: 5. CDR3 length: 15 residues. CDR3 sequence reads: CAISDAGTANSPLHF. CDR3 DNA sequence: TGTGCCATCAGTGATGCCGGGACAGCTAATTCACCCCTCCACTTT.

This chain links TRBV30 with TRBJ1-4, with unresolved D. CDR3 length: 14 amino acids. V was clipped by 0 bases and J by 7 bases, with 12 bases between them. Germline CDR1 and CDR2: GTSNPN and SVGIG (reference sequence). The CDR3 nucleotides are TGTGCCTGGAGTGTAGCGGGGAAGGGTGAAAAACTGTTTTTT. Protein sequence: CAWSVAGKGEKLFF.